In this sample, the clone carrying this TCR beta chain turned up a few times. These data originate in a study of blood T cells in healthy people across ages. A J-beta primer mix and a sample-barcoded 5' primer were used in a second PCR of roughly 6 to 11 cycles. Each CDR3 protein is one row after TCRdb ran MiXCR on the 5' RACE reads. There are around 1.5 million distinct CDR3 sequences in the sample; 42% occur only once, and roughly 7.7% lies in the top ten. The people who gave samples were healthy Caucasians from Russia, aged 6 to 90. Trimming removed 3 bases from V and 4 bases from J; junction bases left unmatched: 2. The CDR3 consists of 14 residues.

The chain uses TRBV12-3 or TRBV12-4 and TRBJ1-3, with TRBD1 matching 8 bases. The origin of this receptor is a woman aged 18-29 years in good health. The sequenced sample was blood. DNA of the CDR3: TGTGCCAGCAGTTTGGGACAGGCAGGAAACACCATATATTTT. Amino acid sequence: CASSLGQAGNTIYF.